This paragraph covers one T cell receptor (beta chain) sequence. Antigen: not known. The data are from a study of T cell repertoires in cytomegalovirus infection. Regarding the study as a whole: Pooled public TCR beta family frequency picked out CMV carriers with the relevant HLA. The ex vivo response was dominated by HLA-C-restricted CMV-specific TCR beta clonotypes.

CDR1 and CDR2 from the germline V gene are LNHDA and SQIVND (reference sequence). This CDR3 contains 13 residues. V lost 7 bases, J lost 7 bases, and 7 bases stayed unmatched. TCRdb analysed the reads with MiXCR anew, one entry per CDR3 protein. The table records almost 500,000 distinct CDR3 sequences, around 11% of them present only once. The origin of this receptor is a human donor in good health (CMV status not recorded). Some clones in this sample may be carry-over from other donors' samples. The V call is TRBV19, the J call TRBJ1-5, with TRBD1 identical over 7 bases. Sequenced input: PBMCs. The CDR3 region is CASNDRVKQPQHF. The CDR3, as DNA: TGTGCCAGTAATGACAGGGTAAAGCAGCCCCAGCATTTT.